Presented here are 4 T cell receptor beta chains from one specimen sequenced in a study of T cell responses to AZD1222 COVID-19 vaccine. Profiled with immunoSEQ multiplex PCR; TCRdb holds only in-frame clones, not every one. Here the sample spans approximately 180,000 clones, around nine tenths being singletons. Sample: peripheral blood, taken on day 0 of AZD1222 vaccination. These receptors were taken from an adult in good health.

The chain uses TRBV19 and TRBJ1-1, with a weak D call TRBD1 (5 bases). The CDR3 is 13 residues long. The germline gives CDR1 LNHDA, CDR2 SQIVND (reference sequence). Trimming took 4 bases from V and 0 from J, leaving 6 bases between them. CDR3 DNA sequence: TGTGCCAGTAGTAACAGGATGAACACTGAAGCTTTCTTT. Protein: CASSNRMNTEAFF.

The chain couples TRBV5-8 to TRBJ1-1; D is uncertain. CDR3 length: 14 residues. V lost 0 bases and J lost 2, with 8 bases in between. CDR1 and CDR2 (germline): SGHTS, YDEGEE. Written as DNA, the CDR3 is TGTGCCAGCAGCTTGGGGAGAATAAACACTGAAGCTTTCTTT. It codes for CASSLGRINTEAFF.

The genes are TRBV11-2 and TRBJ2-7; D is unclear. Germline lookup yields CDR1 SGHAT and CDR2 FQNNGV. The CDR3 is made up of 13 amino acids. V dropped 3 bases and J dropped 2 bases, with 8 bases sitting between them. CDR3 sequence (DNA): TGTGCCAGCAGCTTGGGCAGAACCTACGAGCAGTACTTC. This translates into CASSLGRTYEQYF.

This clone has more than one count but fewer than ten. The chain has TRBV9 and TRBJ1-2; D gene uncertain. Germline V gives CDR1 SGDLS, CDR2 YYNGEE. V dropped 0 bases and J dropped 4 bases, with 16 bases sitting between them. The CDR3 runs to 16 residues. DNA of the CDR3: TGTGCCAGCAGCGTAGATGGGCCTCAAAGAGGCTATGGCTACACCTTC. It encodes CASSVDGPQRGYGYTF.